This passage covers 22 T cell receptor beta chains from one sample sequenced in a study of cytomegalovirus exposure and HLA in healthy donors. PCR involved 60 Vbeta and 13 Jbeta primers. Sequencing was performed with immunoSEQ multiplex PCR; in TCRdb, only in-frame clones are kept and a portion is missing. The listing contains roughly 120,000 clones. The sequencing input was PBMCs. The receptor source for this set is a man aged 18 to 29 in good health and CMV-seronegative.

The V and J genes are TRBV18 and TRBJ1-1; weak D call: TRBD1 (5 bases). V shed 3 bases and J shed 3 bases, with 8 bases lying between them. The CDR3 loop spans 13 amino acids. Germline V lookup: CDR1 KGHSH, CDR2 LQKENI. The CDR3 nucleotides are TGTGCCAGCTCACCTCGGGGGGACACTGAAGCTTTCTTT. Translated, it gives CASSPRGDTEAFF.

The gene calls are TRBV30 and TRBJ2-1, with TRBD2 matching 10 bases. Germline V lookup: CDR1 GTSNPN, CDR2 SVGIG (reference sequence). This CDR3 is 14 amino acids long. V shed 5 bases and J 5 bases; nucleotides not matched to a gene: 6. The CDR3 here is CAWRLAGVNNEQFF. The CDR3 nucleotides read TGTGCCTGGCGACTAGCGGGTGTGAACAATGAGCAGTTCTTC.

This sequence joins TRBV18 and TRBJ1-2, with TRBD1 identical over 7 bases. The CDR3 has 15 residues. Germline V lookup: CDR1 KGHSH, CDR2 LQKENI. V was pared by 3 bases and J by 6 bases, with 10 bases of the junction left unmatched. The CDR3: CASSPGQTPRDGYTF. CDR3 bases: TGTGCCAGCTCACCGGGACAGACGCCTCGGGATGGCTACACCTTC.

The chain has TRBV7-6 and TRBJ2-1; 14 nucleotides agree with TRBD2. CDR1 and CDR2 (germline): SGHVS, FNYEAQ. The CDR3 length is 16 residues. V was pared by 5 bases and J by 4 bases, with 4 bases of the junction left unmatched. The CDR3 sequence is CASSLWTSGGYNEQFF. The CDR3, as DNA: TGTGCCAGCAGCCTCTGGACTAGCGGGGGGTACAATGAGCAGTTCTTC.

This rearrangement joins TRBV18 to TRBJ2-5; TRBD1 might be the D (5 bases). The CDR3 has 16 residues. V shed 2 bases and J shed 2 bases, with 15 bases lying between them. Germline CDR1 is KGHSH and CDR2 is LQKENI. CDR3 sequence (DNA): TGTGCCAGCTCACCATTCTCCGGGTACAGGCAAGAGACCCAGTACTTC. Its protein product is CASSPFSGYRQETQYF.

The gene calls are TRBV14 and TRBJ2-5, with TRBD2 matching over 7 bases. Germline CDR1 and CDR2: SGHDN and FVKESK. The V gene end was trimmed by 2 bases and the J gene end by 0 bases; junction bases not matched to a gene: 6. The CDR3 is made up of 16 amino acids. DNA of the CDR3: TGTGCCAGCAGCCAACGGCTAGCGGTGTACCAAGAGACCCAGTACTTC. As protein: CASSQRLAVYQETQYF.

The V call is TRBV5-1, the J call TRBJ2-7, with 9 bases that match TRBD1. After removal of 0 bases from V and 6 bases from J, the junction contained 7 bases not matched to a gene. The CDR3 consists of 15 residues. Germline V gives CDR1 SGHRS, CDR2 YFSETQ. The CDR3 is CASSLVRRQGGEQYF. CDR3 sequence (DNA): TGCGCCAGCAGCTTGGTGAGAAGACAGGGGGGCGAGCAGTACTTC.

The J gene is TRBJ2-7, the V gene TRBV7-2; D is uncertain. There are 15 residues in the CDR3. CDR1 SGHTA and CDR2 FQGNSA come from the germline V gene. V lost 1 base and J lost 4, with 14 bases in between. The CDR3 nucleotides read TGTGCCAGCAGCTTAGGGCCCAGCGAAATATACGAGCAGTACTTC. This encodes CASSLGPSEIYEQYF.

J is TRBJ1-2 and V is TRBV2, with TRBD1 identical over 7 bases. V shed 6 bases, J shed 4 bases, and the junction held 11 bases outside the gene matches. CDR1 is SNHLY and CDR2 is FYNNEI in the germline V gene. This CDR3 contains 15 residues. In DNA form, the CDR3 reads TGTGCCAGCAGGGAACGAGGGGGCGAGAGCTATGGCTACACCTTC. Residues: CASRERGGESYGYTF.

The CDR3 DNA reads TGTGCCACCAGCAGAGAGATGGCCGACTTGTGGTATGGCTACACCTTC. Amino acid sequence: CATSREMADLWYGYTF. The chain couples TRBV15 to TRBJ1-2; D is unresolved. Trimming cost V 0 bases and J 5 bases, with 16 bases left between them. CDR1 and CDR2 (germline): LNHNV, YYDKDF (reference sequence). This CDR3 region has 16 residues.

This chain joins TRBV30 and TRBJ1-1; D not resolved. The CDR3 loop spans 12 amino acids. Trimming cost V 4 bases and J 0 bases, with 6 bases left between them. The germline gives CDR1 GTSNPN, CDR2 SVGIG (reference sequence). CDR3 sequence reads: CAWMWLNTEAFF. Here the CDR3 DNA reads TGTGCCTGGATGTGGCTGAACACTGAAGCTTTCTTT.

The chain recombines TRBV27 with TRBJ1-2, with D possibly TRBD1 on 5 matching bases. This CDR3 has 14 amino acids. The V end lost 0 bases, the J end lost 13 bases, and 18 bases lay between the germline ends. The germline gives CDR1 MNHEY, CDR2 SMNVEV (reference sequence). In DNA, the CDR3 is TGTGCCAGCAGTTTATCCCGGCAGGGTATCTCTAGCACCTTC. Protein sequence: CASSLSRQGISSTF.

The rearrangement links TRBV4-1 to TRBJ1-5; the match to TRBD1 covers 7 bases. The CDR3 covers 15 residues. Per the germline V gene, CDR1 is MGHRA and CDR2 is YSYEKL. J gave up 2 bases and V 1 base, and 2 bases lay outside the gene matches. For the CDR3, the DNA is TGCGCCAGCAGCCAAGTAGGGGGCCGCAATCAGCCCCAGCATTTT. Translating gives CASSQVGGRNQPQHF.

The chain recombines TRBV30 with TRBJ1-1, with 8 bases lining up with TRBD1. In germline, CDR1 is GTSNPN, CDR2 SVGIG (reference sequence). This CDR3 comprises 19 residues. J lost 1 base, V lost 1 base, and 17 bases had no gene match. The CDR3: CAWSGIQDREVVGNTEAFF. The DNA of the CDR3 is TGTGCCTGGAGTGGCATACAGGACAGGGAGGTTGTTGGGAACACTGAAGCTTTCTTT.

J is TRBJ1-4 and V is TRBV6-5, with 7 bases fitting TRBD1. Germline-derived CDR1 and CDR2 are MNHEY and SVGAGI. CDR3 length: 13 amino acids. V trimming: 7 bases; J trimming: 8 bases; junction bases outside the gene matches: 7. Here the CDR3 DNA reads TGTGCCAGCAAGACAGGGAGGAACGAAAAACTGTTTTTT. Translated, it gives CASKTGRNEKLFF.

The V gene is TRBV7-9, the J gene TRBJ1-4, with TRBD1 identical over 9 bases. In germline, CDR1 is SEHNR, CDR2 FQNEAQ (reference sequence). The J segment lost 8 bases and the V segment lost 4 bases, leaving 8 bases of the junction unmatched. The CDR3 is 15 residues long. Written as DNA, the CDR3 is TGTGCCAGCAGCTCGCCGACAGGGGGAGGGGAAAAACTGTTTTTT. Its protein product is CASSSPTGGGEKLFF.

The DNA for the CDR3 is TGCGCCAGCAGCTTCGGGGACAGGGATTCCGGCGAGCAGTACTTC. Its translation: CASSFGDRDSGEQYF. The chain couples TRBV5-1 to TRBJ2-7; 9 nucleotides line up with TRBD1. The CDR3 is 15 residues long. Germline V gene data show CDR1 as SGHRS and CDR2 as YFSETQ. V dropped 2 bases and J dropped 6; count of bases not matched to a gene: 9.

The chain has TRBV19 and TRBJ1-2; D is perhaps TRBD1 (6 bases). The germline CDR1 and CDR2 sequences are LNHDA and SQIVND (reference sequence). The CDR3 runs 14 residues. V lost 1 base and J lost 7, with 13 bases in between. The CDR3 bases are TGTGCCAGTAGTATAGTTGCGGGGGGCCGTGGCTACACCTTC. Translated: CASSIVAGGRGYTF.

The J gene is TRBJ1-1, the V gene TRBV6-5; TRBD1 matches 8 bases. V lost 0 bases to trimming and J lost 5 bases; unmatched junction nucleotides: 5. Per germline, CDR1 MNHEY and CDR2 SVGAGI. The CDR3 is 15 residues long. Here the CDR3 DNA reads TGTGCCAGCAGTTACTCGAACAGGGGGAAAACTGAAGCTTTCTTT. This translates into CASSYSNRGKTEAFF.

This chain connects TRBV6-5 to TRBJ1-2, with D maybe TRBD1 (5 bases). Germline V gene lookup returns CDR1 MNHEY and CDR2 SVGAGI. This CDR3 region has 15 residues. Trimming shortened V by 5 bases and J by 2 bases, and 15 bases separated the two germline ends. The DNA of the CDR3 is TGTGCCAGCAGTCCGGGAGTGTCAGGGAACTATGGCTACACCTTC. Translated, it gives CASSPGVSGNYGYTF.

V usage is TRBV19 and J usage is TRBJ2-7; 11 bases are shared with TRBD1. V gave up 4 bases and J gave up 4 bases; unmatched junction bases: 6. CDR1 is LNHDA and CDR2 is SQIVND in the germline V gene (reference sequence). CDR3 length: 15 residues. Here the CDR3 DNA reads TGTGCCAGTAGTACCGGGACAGGGGGGTGGTACGAGCAGTACTTC. The encoded protein is CASSTGTGGWYEQYF. Supplemented by reference TRBV19 and TRBJ2-7, the full variable domain reads DGGITQSPKYLFRKEGQNVTLSCEQNLNHDAMYWYRQDPGQGLRLIYYSQIVNDFQKGDIAEGYSVSREKKESFPLTVTSAQKNPTAFYLCASSTGTGGWYEQYFGPGTRLTVT.

The rearrangement joins TRBV28 to TRBJ1-1; 7 nucleotides align to TRBD1. Germline V gene data show CDR1 as MDHEN and CDR2 as SYDVKM. This CDR3 comprises 15 residues. Germline trimming cut 3 bases from V and 3 bases from J; bases unmatched to any gene: 7. The CDR3 DNA reads as TGTGCCAGCAGTTTCCTCTATCAGGGGGACACTGAAGCTTTCTTT. It codes for CASSFLYQGDTEAFF.